This TCR beta chain is drawn from a study of T cell changes during pregnancy in multiple sclerosis (dated by TCRdb to the late 2010s). Regarding the complete study: In women with multiple sclerosis, the researchers looked at how the T cell repertoire shifted as pregnancy progressed.

Preparation of the library involved the immunoSEQ multiplex PCR assay. The table was pulled from immuneACCESS by TCRdb, which kept in-frame rearrangements only. Such tables lose some clones; where checked, under half of the loss comes from unresolved V genes, and the rest has no known cause. This sample has around 27,000 clones in its table, and roughly 92% of those were observed once. The ten largest clones capture about 0.64% of the sample. Comment on this clone: Its antigen target is currently unknown. No clone much larger than this one lies a single base away; base qualities are absent.

Taken from cysteine to phenylalanine, the CDR3 has 16 residues. Only the CDR3 portion is preserved as DNA: 48 bases, with reading frame beginning at the first base. V is pared back by 3 bases and J by 7 bases, with 16 bases lying between the germline termini. Reading the germline V gene gives CDR1 MDHEN and CDR2 SYDVKM. This specimen was CD4+ T cells from peripheral blood mononuclear cells, taken in the first trimester of pregnancy. The receptor was derived from a female donor with multiple sclerosis, enrolled in a pregnancy study. The rearrangement combines TRBV28 with TRBJ1-6; TRBD1 is a possible D gene, resting on 5 matching bases. The CDR3 reads CASSFIGVPSNSPLHF. The nucleotides are TGTGCCAGCAGTTTTATAGGGGTCCCTTCCAATTCACCCCTCCACTTT.